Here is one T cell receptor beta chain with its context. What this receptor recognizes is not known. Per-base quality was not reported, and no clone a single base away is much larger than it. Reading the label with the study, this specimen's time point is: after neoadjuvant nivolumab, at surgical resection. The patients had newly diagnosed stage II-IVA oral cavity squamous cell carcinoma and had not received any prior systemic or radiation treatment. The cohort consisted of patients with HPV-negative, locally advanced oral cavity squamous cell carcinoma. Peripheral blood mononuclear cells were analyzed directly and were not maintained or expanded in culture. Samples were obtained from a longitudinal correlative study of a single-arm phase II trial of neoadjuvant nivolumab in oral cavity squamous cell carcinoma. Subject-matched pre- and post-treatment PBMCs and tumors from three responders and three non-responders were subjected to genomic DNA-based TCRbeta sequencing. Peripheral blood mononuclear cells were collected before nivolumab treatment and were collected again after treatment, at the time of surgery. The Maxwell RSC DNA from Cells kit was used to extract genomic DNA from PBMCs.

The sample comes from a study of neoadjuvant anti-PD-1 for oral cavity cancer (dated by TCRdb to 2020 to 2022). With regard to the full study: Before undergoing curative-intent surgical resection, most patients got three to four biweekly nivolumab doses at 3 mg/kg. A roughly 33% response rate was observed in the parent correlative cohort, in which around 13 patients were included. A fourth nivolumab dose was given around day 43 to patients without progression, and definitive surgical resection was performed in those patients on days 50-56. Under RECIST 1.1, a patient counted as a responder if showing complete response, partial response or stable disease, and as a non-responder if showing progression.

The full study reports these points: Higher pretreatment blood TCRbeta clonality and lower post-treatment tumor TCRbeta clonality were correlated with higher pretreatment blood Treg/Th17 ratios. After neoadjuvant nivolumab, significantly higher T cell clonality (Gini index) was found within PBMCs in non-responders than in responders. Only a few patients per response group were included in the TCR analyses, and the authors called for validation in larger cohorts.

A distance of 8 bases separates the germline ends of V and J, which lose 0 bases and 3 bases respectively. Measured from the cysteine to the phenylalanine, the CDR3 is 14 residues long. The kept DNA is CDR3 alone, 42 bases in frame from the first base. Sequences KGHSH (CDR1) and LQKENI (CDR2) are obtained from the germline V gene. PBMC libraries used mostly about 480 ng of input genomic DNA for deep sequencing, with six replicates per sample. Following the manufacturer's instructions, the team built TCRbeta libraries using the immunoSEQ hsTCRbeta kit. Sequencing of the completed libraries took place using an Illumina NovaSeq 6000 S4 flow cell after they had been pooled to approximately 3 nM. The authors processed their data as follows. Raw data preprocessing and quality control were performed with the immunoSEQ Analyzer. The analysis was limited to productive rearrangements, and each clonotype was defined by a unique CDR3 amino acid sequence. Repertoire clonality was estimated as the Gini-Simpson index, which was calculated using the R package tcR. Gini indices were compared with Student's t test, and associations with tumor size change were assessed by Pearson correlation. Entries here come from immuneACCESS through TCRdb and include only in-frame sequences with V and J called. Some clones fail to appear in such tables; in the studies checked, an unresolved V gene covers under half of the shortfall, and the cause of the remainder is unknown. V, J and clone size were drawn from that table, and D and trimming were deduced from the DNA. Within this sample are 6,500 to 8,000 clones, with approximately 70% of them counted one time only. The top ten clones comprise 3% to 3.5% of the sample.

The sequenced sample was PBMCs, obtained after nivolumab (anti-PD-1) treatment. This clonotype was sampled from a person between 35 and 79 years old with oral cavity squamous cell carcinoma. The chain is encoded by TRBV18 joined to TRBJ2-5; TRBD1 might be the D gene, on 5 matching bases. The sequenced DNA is TGTGCCAGCTCACCACCCGGCAGGGAAGAGACCCAGTACTTC. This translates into CASSPPGREETQYF.